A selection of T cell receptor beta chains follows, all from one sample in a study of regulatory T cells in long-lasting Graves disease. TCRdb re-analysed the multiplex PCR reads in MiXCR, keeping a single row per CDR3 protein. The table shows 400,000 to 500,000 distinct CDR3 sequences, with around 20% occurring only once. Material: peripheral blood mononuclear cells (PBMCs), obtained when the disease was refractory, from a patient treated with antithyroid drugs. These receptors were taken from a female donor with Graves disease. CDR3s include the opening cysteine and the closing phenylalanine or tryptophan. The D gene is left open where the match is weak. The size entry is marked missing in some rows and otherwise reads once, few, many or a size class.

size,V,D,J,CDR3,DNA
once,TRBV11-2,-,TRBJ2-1,CASSLPPSSYNEQFF,TGTGCCAGCAGCTTACCCCCTAGCTCCTACAATGAGCAGTTCTTC
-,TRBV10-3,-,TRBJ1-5,CAISERGNQPQHF,TGTGCCATCAGTGAAAGGGGGAATCAGCCCCAGCATTTT
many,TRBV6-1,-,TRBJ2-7,CASGTNWDEQYF,TGTGCCAGCGGTACAAACTGGGACGAGCAGTACTTC
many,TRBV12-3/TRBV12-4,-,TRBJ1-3,CASSSTGNTIYF,TGTGCCAGCAGTTCAACTGGAAACACCATATATTTT
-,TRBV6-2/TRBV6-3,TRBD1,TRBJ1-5,CASRPWDRGNQPQHF,TGTGCCAGCAGACCATGGGACAGGGGAAATCAGCCCCAGCATTTT
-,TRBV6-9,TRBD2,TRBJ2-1,CASRYNTAGASNEQFF,TGTGCCAGCAGGTATAACACAGCGGGAGCCTCCAATGAGCAGTTCTTC
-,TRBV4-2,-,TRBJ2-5,CASSQFPGAETQYF,TGTGCCAGCAGCCAGTTCCCGGGCGCTGAGACCCAGTACTTC
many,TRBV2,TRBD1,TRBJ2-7,CASTPPRTGGSYEQYF,TGTGCCAGCACTCCCCCGAGGACAGGGGGGTCCTACGAGCAGTACTTC
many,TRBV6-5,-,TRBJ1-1,CASSYSTTLGLAFF,TGTGCCAGCAGTTACTCGACTACCCTGGGACTAGCTTTCTTT
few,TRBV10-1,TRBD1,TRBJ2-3,CASSIGRGLDTQYF,TGCGCCAGCAGCATCGGCAGGGGGCTGGATACGCAGTATTTT
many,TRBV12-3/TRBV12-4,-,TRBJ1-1,CASSLGGITEAFF,TGTGCCAGCAGTTTGGGGGGGATCACTGAAGCTTTCTTT
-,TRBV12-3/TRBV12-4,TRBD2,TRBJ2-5,CASTLAVGYRETQYF,TGTGCCAGCACCCTAGCGGTGGGGTATAGGGAGACCCAGTACTTC
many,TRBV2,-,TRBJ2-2,CASRGTRNTGELFF,TGTGCCAGCAGGGGGACACGGAACACCGGGGAGCTGTTTTTT
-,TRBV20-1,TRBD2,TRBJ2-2,CSATSWAGDLTGELFF,TGCAGTGCTACCTCTTGGGCGGGAGATCTCACCGGGGAGCTGTTTTTT
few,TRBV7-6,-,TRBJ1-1,CASSLEPMNTEAFF,TGTGCCAGCAGCTTAGAACCGATGAACACTGAAGCTTTCTTT
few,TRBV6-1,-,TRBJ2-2,CASRPGRLAAGELFF,TGTGCCAGCAGGCCGGGACGGTTAGCGGCCGGGGAGCTGTTTTTT
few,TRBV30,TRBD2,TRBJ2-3,CAWSVLAADTQYF,TGTGCCTGGAGTGTCCTAGCGGCAGATACGCAGTATTTT
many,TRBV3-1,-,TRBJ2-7,CASSHQTSYEQYF,TGTGCCAGCAGCCACCAGACTAGTTACGAGCAGTACTTC
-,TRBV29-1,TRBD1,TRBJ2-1,CSVGEDRVWNEQFF,TGCAGCGTTGGGGAGGACAGGGTGTGGAATGAGCAGTTCTTC
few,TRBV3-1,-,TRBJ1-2,CASSQVGGLDYGYTF,TGTGCCAGCAGCCAAGTCGGGGGTTTGGACTATGGCTACACCTTC
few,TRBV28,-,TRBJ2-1,CASSWSSYNEQFF,TGTGCCAGCAGTTGGAGCTCCTACAATGAGCAGTTCTTC
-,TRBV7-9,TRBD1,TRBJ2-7,CASSNVGRGSSYEQYF,TGTGCCAGCAGCAACGTCGGCAGGGGGTCGTCCTACGAGCAGTACTTC
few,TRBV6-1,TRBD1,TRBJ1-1,CASSEIDRGGTEAFF,TGTGCCAGCAGTGAAATTGACAGGGGGGGAACTGAAGCTTTCTTT
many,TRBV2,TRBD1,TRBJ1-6,CASSVRQGGAPLHF,TGTGCCAGCAGTGTCAGACAGGGTGGTGCTCCCCTCCACTTT
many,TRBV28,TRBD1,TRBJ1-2,CASSTTPGQGTARGYTF,TGTGCCAGCAGTACAACCCCGGGACAGGGGACAGCGCGGGGCTACACCTTC
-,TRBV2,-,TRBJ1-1,CASRPAGAEAFF,TGTGCCAGCAGGCCAGCCGGAGCTGAAGCTTTCTTT
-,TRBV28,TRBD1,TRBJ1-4,CASSSTGTDFEKLFF,TGTGCCAGCAGTTCCACCGGGACAGATTTTGAAAAACTGTTTTTT
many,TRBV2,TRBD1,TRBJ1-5,CASSDPRDRNERPQHF,TGTGCCAGCAGTGATCCCCGGGACAGGAATGAGCGGCCCCAGCATTTT
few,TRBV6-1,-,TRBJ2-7,CASSGLFDEQYF,TGTGCCAGCAGTGGACTATTTGACGAGCAGTACTTC
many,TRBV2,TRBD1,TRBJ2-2,CASRGDSPTGELFF,TGTGCCAGCAGAGGGGACAGTCCCACCGGGGAGCTGTTTTTT
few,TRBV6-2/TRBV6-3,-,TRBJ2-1,CASSYLGNEQFF,TGTGCCAGCAGTTACTTGGGCAATGAGCAGTTCTTC
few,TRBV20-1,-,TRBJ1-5,CSARDPDSPNQPQHF,TGCAGTGCTAGAGATCCTGACAGCCCCAATCAGCCCCAGCATTTT
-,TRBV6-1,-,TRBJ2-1,CASSPLDQNEQFF,TGTGCCAGCAGTCCCTTGGACCAAAATGAGCAGTTCTTC
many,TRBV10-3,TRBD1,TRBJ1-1,CAIRTGRNTEAFF,TGTGCCATCCGGACAGGGCGAAACACTGAAGCTTTCTTT
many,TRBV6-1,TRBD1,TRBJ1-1,CASRRDSVGPEAFF,TGTGCCAGCAGAAGGGACAGCGTGGGCCCTGAAGCTTTCTTT
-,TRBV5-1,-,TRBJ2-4,CASSGDGYVQYF,TGCGCCAGCAGCGGGGACGGGTACGTTCAGTACTTC
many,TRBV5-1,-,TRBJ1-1,CASSLQGGGTEAFF,TGCGCCAGCAGCTTACAGGGTGGGGGCACTGAAGCTTTCTTT
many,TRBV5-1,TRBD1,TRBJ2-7,CASSPDRAHEQYF,TGCGCCAGCAGCCCAGACAGGGCGCACGAGCAGTACTTC
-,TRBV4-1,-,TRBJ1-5,CASSQDLPNNQPQHF,TGCGCCAGCAGCCAAGATCTGCCAAACAATCAGCCCCAGCATTTT
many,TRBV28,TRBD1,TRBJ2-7,CASSLAQGAGEQYF,TGTGCCAGCAGTTTAGCGCAGGGGGCTGGCGAGCAGTACTTC
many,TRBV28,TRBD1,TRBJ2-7,CASSSWTGGSGDEQYF,TGTGCCAGCAGTTCCTGGACAGGGGGGAGTGGAGACGAGCAGTACTTC
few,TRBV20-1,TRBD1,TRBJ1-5,CSAREQGGFQPQHF,TGCAGTGCTAGAGAACAGGGGGGATTTCAGCCCCAGCATTTT
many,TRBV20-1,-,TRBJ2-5,CSARPGGTQYF,TGCAGTGCTAGGCCCGGAGGGACCCAGTACTTC
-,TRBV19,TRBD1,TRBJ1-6,CASSITGTGAENSPLHF,TGTGCCAGTAGTATAACCGGGACAGGGGCGGAAAATTCACCCCTCCACTTT
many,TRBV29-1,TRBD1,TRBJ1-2,CSVGQGGDYGYTF,TGCAGCGTGGGACAGGGGGGGGACTATGGCTACACCTTC